This TCR beta chain was sequenced for a study of T-cell memory formation after mild COVID-19. Germline assignment: CDR1 SGHAT and CDR2 FQNNGV. J gave up 7 bases and V 0 bases, and 0 bases lay outside the gene matches. The CDR3 sequence is 13 residues long. One entry per CDR3 protein, called by TCRdb with MiXCR from the 5' RACE reads. The sample comprises some 40,000 distinct CDR3 sequences, roughly 7.2% of which are singletons, and less than 1.5% rests with the top ten. The specimen was PBMCs or a T cell subset sorted from them (not recorded which). This chain connects TRBV11-2 to TRBJ2-1, with TRBD2 matching over 7 bases. The receptor comes from a man younger than 35 who had mild COVID-19 (a few samples of this study predate the infection). Cell type and time point are not known. CDR3 sequence: CASSLELANEQFF. The CDR3 region has the DNA TGTGCCAGCAGCTTAGAACTAGCGAATGAGCAGTTCTTC.